These 13 T cell receptor beta chains originate from one sample sequenced in a study of shared clonotypes between healthy human individuals. Clones were read by immunoSEQ multiplex PCR, and TCRdb kept only the in-frame ones, dropping some. The data contain fewer than 800,000 clones, about 90% of them singletons. Only CD45RO-negative cells positively selected for CCR7 counted as naive CD8 cells, so terminally differentiated effector memory CD45RA+ cells were excluded. The sequenced sample consisted of naive CD8+ T cells sorted from blood. The origin of the receptors is a young man in good health.

This chain connects TRBV28 to TRBJ2-7; D remains unclear. Germline V gene sequence: CDR1 MDHEN, CDR2 SYDVKM. Trimming stripped 3 bases from V and 1 base from J, with 7 bases between. The length of the CDR3 is 13 residues. The CDR3 is CASSFRVSYEQYF. The CDR3 DNA reads TGTGCCAGCAGTTTTCGGGTTTCCTACGAGCAGTACTTC.

The V and J genes are TRBV4-1 and TRBJ2-5; possibly TRBD1 or TRBD2 for D (5 bases each). This CDR3 comprises 15 residues. The V gene lost 3 bases and the J gene lost 5 bases, with 16 bases spanning the gap. Germline V CDR1 and CDR2: MGHRA, YSYEKL. The CDR3: CASSHRDLPGETQYF. CDR3 sequence (DNA): TGCGCCAGCAGCCACCGGGACCTCCCTGGGGAGACCCAGTACTTC.

As regards this clone: The sample holds other DNA sequences that translate to the same CDR3. The chain couples TRBV7-9 to TRBJ2-1; the D is unclear. Trimming took 1 base from V and 8 from J, leaving 6 bases between them. CDR3 length: 12 amino acids. Germline-derived CDR1 and CDR2 are SEHNR and FQNEAQ (reference sequence). This CDR3 reads CASSLGLDEQFF. The CDR3 DNA follows: TGTGCCAGCAGCTTAGGGTTAGATGAGCAGTTCTTC.

The chain links TRBV14 to TRBJ2-1, with TRBD2 identical over 7 bases. Trimming at V came to 5 bases and at J to 7 bases, leaving 8 bases not matched to a gene. The germline gives CDR1 SGHDN, CDR2 FVKESK. The CDR3 has 14 residues. The CDR3 reads CASSSHLGGNEQFF. The CDR3 region has the DNA TGTGCCAGCAGCTCGCACTTGGGGGGGAATGAGCAGTTCTTC.

V usage is TRBV4-1 and J usage is TRBJ1-1, with D unclear. This CDR3 spans 15 amino acids. Trimming removed 3 bases at V and 1 base at J, with 12 bases between. Germline V gives CDR1 MGHRA, CDR2 YSYEKL. CDR3: CASSHPANWNTEAFF. The CDR3 DNA follows: TGCGCCAGCAGCCACCCAGCTAATTGGAACACTGAAGCTTTCTTT.

This clone was observed at least ten times. The genes are TRBV5-4 and TRBJ2-3, with D perhaps TRBD2 (7 bases). The germline gives CDR1 SGHNT, CDR2 YYREEE (reference sequence). The CDR3 spans 17 residues. V shed 0 bases and J shed 2 bases, with 16 bases lying between them. CDR3 region: CASSLEGGQGVTDTQYF. The CDR3 nucleotides read TGTGCCAGCAGCTTGGAGGGGGGGCAGGGTGTCACAGATACGCAGTATTTT.

The chain has TRBV6-5 and TRBJ2-3; D call uncertain. Trimming left V 4 bases short and J 2 bases short, with 7 bases between. CDR1 and CDR2 (germline): MNHEY, SVGAGI. The length of the CDR3 is 13 residues. CDR3 sequence (DNA): TGTGCCAGCAGTTTTTCATCCACAGATACGCAGTATTTT. Translated: CASSFSSTDTQYF.

The rearrangement links TRBV29-1 to TRBJ1-2; D is unresolved. CDR1 is SQVTM, CDR2 ANQGSEA, per germline. The CDR3 runs to 14 residues. The V gene lost 1 base and the J gene lost 8 bases, with 17 bases spanning the gap. CDR3 loop: CSVEGQNGETGYTF. In DNA form, the CDR3 reads TGCAGCGTTGAAGGCCAAAACGGGGAGACGGGCTACACCTTC.

The chain couples TRBV7-9 to TRBJ2-2; 7 bases line up with TRBD2. The ends lost 8 bases at V and 3 bases at J; junction bases unmatched: 15. CDR1 and CDR2 (germline): SEHNR, FQNEAQ (reference sequence). The CDR3 contains 17 residues. The CDR3 coding sequence is TGTGCCAGCTCTGTGGGGGGGGACCCGGCGTACACCGGGGAGCTGTTTTTT. Amino acid sequence: CASSVGGDPAYTGELFF.

The CDR3 spells CASSLATGANYGYTF. The CDR3, as DNA: TGCGCCAGCAGCTTGGCCACAGGAGCTAACTATGGCTACACCTTC. This rearrangement joins TRBV5-1 to TRBJ1-2; D might be TRBD1 (5 bases). This CDR3 is built from 15 residues. Trimming pared 0 bases from V and 0 bases from J, leaving 9 bases between. Germline assignment: CDR1 SGHRS and CDR2 YFSETQ.

This clone has a single count. The CDR3 reads CASSLILREPRETQYF. CDR3 nucleotides: TGTGCCAGCAGCTTAATTCTTCGGGAGCCCCGGGAGACCCAGTACTTC. The chain joins TRBV7-9 to TRBJ2-5, with D possibly being TRBD2 (6 bases). V lost 2 bases and J 5 bases, leaving 18 bases between the germline ends. CDR3 size: 16 residues. CDR1 and CDR2 (germline): SEHNR, FQNEAQ (reference sequence). Based on the CDR3 plus reference TRBV7-9 and TRBJ2-5, the full variable domain is DTGVSQNPRHKITKRGQNVTFRCDPISEHNRLYWYRQTLGQGPEFLTYFQNEAQLEKSRLLSDRFSAERPKGSFSTLEIQRTEQGDSAMYLCASSLILREPRETQYFGPGTRLLVL.

The chain uses TRBV5-1 and TRBJ1-1; 7 positions match TRBD1. The CDR3 spans 15 residues. After removal of 0 bases from V and 6 bases from J, the junction contained 8 bases not matched to a gene. CDR1 SGHRS and CDR2 YFSETQ come from the germline V gene. The CDR3 DNA sequence: TGCGCCAGCAGCTTGGAACAGGGGATGGGCGCTGAAGCTTTCTTT. Amino acid sequence: CASSLEQGMGAEAFF.

This clone was detected once. The rearrangement joins TRBV27 to TRBJ1-4, with TRBD1 as a possible D gene (5 bases). V was clipped by 5 bases and J by 2 bases, with 9 bases between them. In germline, CDR1 is MNHEY, CDR2 SMNVEV (reference sequence). The CDR3 covers 14 residues. The DNA of the CDR3 is TGTGCCAGCAGTCGAGGGGCTACTAATGAAAAACTGTTTTTT. Its protein is CASSRGATNEKLFF. Complete variable domain (other parts from reference TRBV27 and TRBJ1-4): EAQVTQNPRYLITVTGKKLTVTCSQNMNHEYMSWYRQDPGLGLRQIYYSMNVEVTDKGDVPEGYKVSRKEKRNFPLILESPSPNQTSLYFCASSRGATNEKLFFGSGTQLSVL.